This TCR beta chain is drawn from a study of T cells in Graves' hyperthyroidism and ophthalmopathy. Study conclusions and caveats: Progression to ophthalmopathy was predicted a median of 6.5 months early. In the analysis, a 13 V-J model separated ophthalmopathy from stable hyperthyroidism. Most thyroid clonotypes with frequency above 0.001 were detected in blood.

The V gene lost 2 bases and the J gene lost 1 base, with 10 bases spanning the gap. This CDR3 comprises 14 residues. In germline, CDR1 is SGDLS, CDR2 YYNGEE. Amplification of TCR beta CDR3 regions was performed using RNA transcripts as template. The HTBI set primed first-round TCR CDR3 RT-PCR. From the multiplex PCR reads, TCRdb called clonotypes with MiXCR, one entry per CDR3 protein. The table lists almost 350,000 distinct CDR3 sequences, less than 20% of them singletons. This clonotype showed up many times. Its antigen is still unknown. The rearrangement uses TRBV9 and TRBJ2-7; unclear D gene. The specimen sequenced was blood. The source is a woman between 35 and 50 years old with Graves' ophthalmopathy. The CDR3 region has the DNA TGTGCCAGCAGCGTTGCCGCGTCATCCTACGAGCAGTACTTC. It is translated as CASSVAASSYEQYF.